Shown below are 4 T cell receptor beta chains from a single sample sequenced in a study of T cell repertoires in cytomegalovirus infection. These receptors have no identified antigens. TCRdb reprocessed the reads via MiXCR and lists one record per CDR3 protein. The sample lists 700,000 to 850,000 distinct CDR3 sequences, around a third occurring once. The sequencing used cultured CD8+ T cells from PBMCs, collected from culture after CMV antigen stimulation. These receptors were obtained from a human donor in good health (CMV status not recorded). Some clones in this sample may be carry-over from other donors' samples.

The CDR3 here is CASSLQGAETEAFF. As DNA, the CDR3 is TGTGCCAGCAGCCTACAGGGGGCGGAAACTGAAGCTTTCTTT. V and J are TRBV7-6 and TRBJ1-1, with 9 bases that match TRBD1. This CDR3 contains 14 residues. From germline, CDR1 is SGHVS and CDR2 FNYEAQ. V gave up 5 bases and J gave up 5 bases; unmatched junction bases: 6.

This clonotype was counted ten times or more. The chain links TRBV7-2 to TRBJ2-3; TRBD2 might be the D (5 bases). The CDR3 spans 15 residues. Trimming cost V 3 bases and J 3 bases, with 13 bases left between them. Germline CDR1 SGHTA, CDR2 FQGNSA. CDR3 DNA: TGTGCCAGCAGCTTCTCGGGGATTGGAACAGATACGCAGTATTTT. This gives the protein CASSFSGIGTDTQYF.

A few counts support this clonotype. The CDR3 sequence: CASWDRSSYNEQFF. DNA for the CDR3: TGTGCCAGCTGGGACCGGAGCTCCTACAATGAGCAGTTCTTC. V and J are TRBV6-2 or TRBV6-3 and TRBJ2-1; the D call may be TRBD1 or TRBD2 (5 bases each). V was clipped by 8 bases and J by 0 bases, with 11 bases between them. Germline loops: CDR1 MNHEY, CDR2 SVGEGT. This CDR3 spans 14 amino acids.

The chain carries TRBV12-3 or TRBV12-4 and TRBJ1-4; 7 bases map to TRBD1. Trimming took 3 bases from V and 7 from J; bases not matched to a gene: 11. CDR3 size: 16 residues. CDR3 amino acids: CASSFRKGASREKLFF. The DNA of the CDR3 is TGTGCCAGCAGTTTTAGGAAGGGGGCAAGCCGTGAAAAACTGTTTTTT.